This TCR beta chain comes out of a study of cytomegalovirus exposure and HLA in healthy donors. The trim removed 4 bases at V and 5 bases at J, leaving 13 bases unmatched. The CDR3 is 16 amino acids. CDR1 is SGHNT, CDR2 YYREEE, per germline (reference sequence). Though probably carrying unrecorded immune exposures, donors were nominally healthy at sampling. 60 Vbeta and 13 Jbeta primers were used in PCR. Measured with immunoSEQ multiplex PCR; TCRdb has only the in-frame clones, and not every one. The table has some 100,000 clones, 65% to 90% seen once. The TCR comes from a woman in her 30s in good health and CMV-seronegative. Sequenced input: PBMCs. The V gene is TRBV5-4, the J gene TRBJ2-5, with 8 positions matching TRBD2. CDR3 bases: TGTGCCAGCAGCCCGACCGCCGGGACTAGTGTTGAGACCCAGTACTTC. Translated, it gives CASSPTAGTSVETQYF.